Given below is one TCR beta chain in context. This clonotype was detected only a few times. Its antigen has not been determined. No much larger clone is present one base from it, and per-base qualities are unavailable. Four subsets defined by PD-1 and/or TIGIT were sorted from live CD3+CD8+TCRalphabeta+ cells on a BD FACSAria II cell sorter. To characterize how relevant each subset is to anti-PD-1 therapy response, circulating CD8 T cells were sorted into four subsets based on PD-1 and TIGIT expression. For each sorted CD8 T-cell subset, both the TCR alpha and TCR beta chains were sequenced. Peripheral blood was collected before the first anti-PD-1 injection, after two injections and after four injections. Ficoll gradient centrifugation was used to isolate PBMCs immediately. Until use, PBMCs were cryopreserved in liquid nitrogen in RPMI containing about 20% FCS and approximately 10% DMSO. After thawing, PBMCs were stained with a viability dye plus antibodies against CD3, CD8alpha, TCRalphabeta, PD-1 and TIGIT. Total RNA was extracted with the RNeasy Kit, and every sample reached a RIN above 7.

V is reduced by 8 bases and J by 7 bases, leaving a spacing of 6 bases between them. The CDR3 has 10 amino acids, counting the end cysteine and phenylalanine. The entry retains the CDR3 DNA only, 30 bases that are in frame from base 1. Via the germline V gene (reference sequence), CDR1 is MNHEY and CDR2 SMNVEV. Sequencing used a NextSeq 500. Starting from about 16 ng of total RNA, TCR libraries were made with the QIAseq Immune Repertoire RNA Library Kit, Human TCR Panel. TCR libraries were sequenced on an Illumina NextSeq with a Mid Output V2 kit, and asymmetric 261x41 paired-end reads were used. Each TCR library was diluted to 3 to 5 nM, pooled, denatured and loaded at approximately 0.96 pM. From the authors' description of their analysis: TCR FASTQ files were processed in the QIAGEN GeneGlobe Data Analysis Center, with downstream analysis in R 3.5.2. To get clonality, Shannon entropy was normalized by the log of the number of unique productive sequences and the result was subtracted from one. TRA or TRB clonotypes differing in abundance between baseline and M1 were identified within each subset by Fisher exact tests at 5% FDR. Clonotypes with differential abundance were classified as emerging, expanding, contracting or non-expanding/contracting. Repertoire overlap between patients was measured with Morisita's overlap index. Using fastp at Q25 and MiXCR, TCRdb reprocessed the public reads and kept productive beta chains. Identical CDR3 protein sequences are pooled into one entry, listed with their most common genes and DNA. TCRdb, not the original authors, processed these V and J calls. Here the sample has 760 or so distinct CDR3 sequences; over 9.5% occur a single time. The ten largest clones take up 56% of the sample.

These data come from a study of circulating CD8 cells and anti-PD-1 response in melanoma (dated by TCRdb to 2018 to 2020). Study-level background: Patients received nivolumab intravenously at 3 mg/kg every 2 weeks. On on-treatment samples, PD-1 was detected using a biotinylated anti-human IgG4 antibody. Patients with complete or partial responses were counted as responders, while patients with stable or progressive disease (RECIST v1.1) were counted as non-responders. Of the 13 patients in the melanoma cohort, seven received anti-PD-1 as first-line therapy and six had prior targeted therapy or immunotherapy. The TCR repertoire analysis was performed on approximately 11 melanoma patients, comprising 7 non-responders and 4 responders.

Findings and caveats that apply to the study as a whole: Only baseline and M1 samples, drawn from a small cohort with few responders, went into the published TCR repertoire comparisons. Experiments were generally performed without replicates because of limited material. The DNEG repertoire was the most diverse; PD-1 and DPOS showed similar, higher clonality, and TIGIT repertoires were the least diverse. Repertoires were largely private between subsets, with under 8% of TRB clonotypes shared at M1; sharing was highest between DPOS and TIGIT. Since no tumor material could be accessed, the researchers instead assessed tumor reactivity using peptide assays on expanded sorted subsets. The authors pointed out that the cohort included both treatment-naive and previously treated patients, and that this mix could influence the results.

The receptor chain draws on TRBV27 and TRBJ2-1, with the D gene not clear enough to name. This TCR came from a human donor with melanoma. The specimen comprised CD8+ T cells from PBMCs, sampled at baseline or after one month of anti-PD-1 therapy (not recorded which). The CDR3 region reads CASQTNEQFF. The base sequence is TGTGCCAGCCAGACTAATGAGCAGTTCTTC.